These 26 T cell receptor beta chains were all obtained from the same sample, sequenced in a study of T cells in Graves' hyperthyroidism and ophthalmopathy. TCR beta CDR3 regions were amplified from RNA. In the first-round RT-PCR of the TCR CDR3, the HTBI primer set was used. MiXCR was run by TCRdb on the multiplex PCR reads, yielding one entry per CDR3 protein. Here the sample spans hundreds of thousands of distinct CDR3 sequences, roughly 15% being singletons. Sequencing input: blood. The receptors stem from a man between 18 and 29 years old with Graves' ophthalmopathy.

This clonotype has ten or more counts. The V and J genes are TRBV5-1 and TRBJ2-3; TRBD2 aligns across 14 bases. V was clipped by 4 bases and J by 5 bases; unmatched bases: 3. The germline CDR1 and CDR2 sequences are SGHRS and YFSETQ. This CDR3 spans 15 amino acids. The CDR3 sequence is CASSHGLAGGDTQYF. For the CDR3, the DNA is TGCGCCAGCAGCCACGGACTAGCGGGGGGAGATACGCAGTATTTT. The full variable domain, its missing parts supplied by reference TRBV5-1 and TRBJ2-3, is KAGVTQTPRYLIKTRGQQVTLSCSPISGHRSVSWYQQTPGQGLQFLFEYFSETQRNKGNFPGRFSGRQFSNSRSEMNVSTLELGDSALYLCASSHGLAGGDTQYFGPGTRLTVL.

The table lists this clonotype with a few counts. A much larger clone lies one base from this, so it may be a read error. The chain carries TRBV3-1 and TRBJ2-1; possibly TRBD2 for D (5 bases). Trimming pared 4 bases from V and 9 bases from J, leaving 22 bases between. From germline, CDR1 is LGHDT and CDR2 YNNKEL (reference sequence). The CDR3 length is 16 residues. The CDR3 reads CASSPAKERAVPEQFF. In DNA, the CDR3 is TGTGCCAGCAGCCCGGCCAAAGAGAGGGCCGTCCCTGAGCAGTTCTTC.

This clonotype was seen many times. The chain links TRBV5-1 to TRBJ2-5; D uncertain. The CDR3 loop spans 12 amino acids. The germline V gene encodes CDR1 SGHRS and CDR2 YFSETQ. The ends were cut back, 0 bases at V and 4 bases at J, with 4 bases in the middle. CDR3 region: CASSLARETQYF. CDR3 coding DNA: TGCGCCAGCAGCTTGGCAAGAGAGACCCAGTACTTC.

This clonotype was seen ten or more times. The rearrangement joins TRBV28 to TRBJ2-2, with D possibly being TRBD2 (7 bases). Germline values: CDR1 MDHEN, CDR2 SYDVKM. Trimming stripped 7 bases from V and 6 bases from J, with 12 bases between. The CDR3 is made up of 13 amino acids. The CDR3 nucleotides are TGTGCCAGCACCAAGGGGGGGGCCGGGGAGCTGTTTTTT. This translates into CASTKGGAGELFF.

This clonotype occurred a few times. This sequence joins TRBV6-5 and TRBJ2-1, with D possibly TRBD1 on 6 matching bases. Germline values: CDR1 MNHEY, CDR2 SVGAGI. V was trimmed by 0 bases and J by 9 bases, leaving 6 bases between them. CDR3 length: 12 residues. CDR3 in amino acids: CASSYSGGEQFF. CDR3 nucleotides: TGTGCCAGCAGTTACTCAGGGGGTGAGCAGTTCTTC.

This clonotype was seen at least ten times. V usage is TRBV20-1 and J usage is TRBJ2-7, with 14 bases identical to TRBD2. The CDR3 loop spans 15 amino acids. Germline CDR1 is DFQATT and CDR2 is SNEGSKA (reference sequence). After removal of 6 bases from V and 5 bases from J, the junction contained 9 bases not matched to a gene. CDR3 sequence reads: CSASGLAGVSDEQYF. The DNA for the CDR3 is TGCAGTGCGTCGGGACTAGCGGGAGTAAGCGACGAGCAGTACTTC.

The rearrangement uses TRBV9 and TRBJ2-1; 12 bases align to TRBD2. There are 21 residues in the CDR3. The V gene's germline CDR1 is SGDLS and CDR2 YYNGEE. Losses at the gene ends were 3 bases for V and 7 bases for J; bases not matched to a gene: 23. CDR3 loop: CASSGQLAGGVFGGGLNEQFF. DNA for the CDR3: TGTGCCAGCAGCGGACAACTAGCGGGAGGAGTGTTCGGGGGTGGATTGAATGAGCAGTTCTTC.

This clonotype was found many times. This chain links TRBV12-3 or TRBV12-4 with TRBJ1-4; D perhaps matches TRBD1 (5 bases). This CDR3 has 15 residues. V was clipped by 6 bases and J by 11 bases, with 22 bases between them. CDR3 protein: CASSLFSGASRKLFF. CDR3 in DNA: TGTGCCAGCAGCCTATTCAGCGGGGCTTCTCGGAAACTGTTTTTT.

This clonotype was observed at least ten times. This sequence joins TRBV3-1 and TRBJ1-1, with a possible D match to TRBD1 (5 bases). CDR3 size: 12 residues. Trimming pared 2 bases from V and 4 bases from J, leaving 5 bases between. Per germline, CDR1 LGHDT and CDR2 YNNKEL (reference sequence). CDR3 in amino acids: CASSQQGTEAFF. The CDR3 bases are TGTGCCAGCAGCCAACAGGGCACTGAAGCTTTCTTT. Variable domain in full (rest from reference TRBV3-1 and TRBJ1-1): DTAVSQTPKYLVTQMGNDKSIKCEQNLGHDTMYWYKQDSKKFLKIMFSYNNKELIINETVPNRFSPKSPDKAHLNLHINSLELGDSAVYFCASSQQGTEAFFGQGTRLTVV.

The chain recombines TRBV3-1 with TRBJ2-3; D tentatively fits TRBD1 or TRBD2 (5 bases each). V lost 7 bases to trimming and J lost 0 bases, with 17 bases between them. The CDR3 extends over 16 amino acids. CDR1 is LGHDT, CDR2 YNNKEL, per germline (reference sequence). The chain's CDR3 is CASTLTGAASTDTQYF. As DNA, the CDR3 is TGTGCCAGCACCCTGACCGGGGCGGCTAGCACAGATACGCAGTATTTT.

This clonotype was seen repeatedly, ten times or more. The chain carries TRBV6-1 and TRBJ1-2, with a possible D match to TRBD1 (6 bases). This CDR3 comprises 14 residues. Trimming cost V 7 bases and J 8 bases, with 20 bases left between them. Germline V CDR1 and CDR2: MNHNS, SASEGT. For the CDR3, the DNA is TGTGCCAGCAACATCCGTACAGGGATAGGCGGCTACACCTTC. This gives the protein CASNIRTGIGGYTF.

This clonotype was counted many times. The CDR3 reads CAWSADIQETQYF. CDR3 DNA sequence: TGTGCCTGGAGTGCTGACATACAGGAGACCCAGTACTTC. The chain carries TRBV30 and TRBJ2-5; no definite D call. Looked up from germline, CDR1 is GTSNPN and CDR2 is SVGIG (reference sequence). The V and J ends lost 1 base and 5 bases respectively, with 11 bases between them. This CDR3 is 13 amino acids long. Complete variable domain (other parts from reference TRBV30 and TRBJ2-5): SQTIHQWPATLVQPVGSPLSLECTVEGTSNPNLYWYRQAAGRGLQLLFYSVGIGQISSEVPQNLSASRPQDRQFILSSKKLLLSDSGFYLCAWSADIQETQYFGPGTRLLVL.

With regard to this clonotype: The junction and the germline gene differ at one end; a read error may be behind it. This sequence joins TRBV10-1 and TRBJ1-1; 7 bases match TRBD1. The CDR3 has 13 residues. Germline V gene data show CDR1 as WNHNN and CDR2 as SYGVQD (reference sequence). The CDR3 here is CASSETGAAEVFF. The CDR3 nucleotides are TGCGCCAGCAGTGAAACAGGGGCCGCTGAAGTTTTCTTT.

This clonotype was detected only a few times. This could be a read error, since a much larger clone is one nucleotide away. The chain has TRBV20-1 and TRBJ1-2; no definite D call. Germline V gene data show CDR1 as DFQATT and CDR2 as SNEGSKA (reference sequence). This CDR3 contains 12 residues. The CDR3 loop is CSAREMNYGHTF. CDR3 DNA sequence: TGCAGTGCTAGAGAAATGAACTATGGCCACACCTTC.

This clonotype was counted ten times or more. CDR3: CASSLEWQPYEQYF. CDR3 nucleotides: TGTGCCAGCAGCTTAGAATGGCAACCCTACGAGCAGTACTTC. The rearrangement links TRBV7-9 to TRBJ2-7; D unresolved. Trimming cost V 1 base and J 2 bases, with 9 bases left between them. The CDR3 sequence is 14 residues long. Germline assignment: CDR1 SEHNR and CDR2 FQNEAQ (reference sequence).

The table lists this clonotype with a few counts. The chain joins TRBV30 to TRBJ2-2; 14 bases map to TRBD2. V lost 3 bases to trimming and J lost 6 bases; unmatched junction nucleotides: 6. CDR1 is GTSNPN and CDR2 is SVGIG in the germline V gene (reference sequence). This CDR3 comprises 16 residues. CDR3 sequence reads: CAWRLGLAGAPGELFF. In DNA, the CDR3 is TGTGCCTGGAGGCTGGGACTAGCGGGGGCTCCCGGGGAGCTGTTTTTT.

The chain uses TRBV18 and TRBJ2-3; 9 nucleotides line up with TRBD2. Trimming at V came to 0 bases and at J to 2 bases, leaving 3 bases not matched to a gene. Per germline, CDR1 KGHSH and CDR2 LQKENI. This CDR3 spans 16 amino acids. The CDR3 DNA follows: TGTGCCAGCTCACCACCCCTAGCGGGAATCACAGATACGCAGTATTTT. It encodes CASSPPLAGITDTQYF.

The chain is built from TRBV29-1 and TRBJ2-7; D may correspond to TRBD1 or TRBD2 (5 bases each). Trimming pared 6 bases from V and 3 bases from J, leaving 12 bases between. This CDR3 has 12 amino acids. The germline V gene has CDR1 SQVTM and CDR2 ANQGSEA. The CDR3 is CSVGDPGYEQYF. DNA of the CDR3: TGCAGCGTGGGGGACCCAGGCTACGAGCAGTACTTC.

This clonotype showed up many times. The chain employs TRBV3-1 and TRBJ2-3; D remains unclear. The CDR3 covers 16 residues. CDR1 LGHDT and CDR2 YNNKEL come from the germline V gene (reference sequence). Trimming pared 0 bases from V and 0 bases from J, leaving 10 bases between. CDR3 sequence: CASSQDAQQSTDTQYF. CDR3 bases: TGTGCCAGCAGCCAAGATGCCCAGCAGAGCACAGATACGCAGTATTTT.

This clonotype appeared many times. One end of the junction fails to match germline, which may point to a read error. The V and J genes are TRBV6-1 and TRBJ2-7; TRBD2 is a possible D gene (5 bases). The CDR3 length is 15 residues. From germline, CDR1 is MNHNS and CDR2 SASEGT. The CDR3 loop reads CASSGRLGPSYEQYF. The CDR3 coding sequence is TGTGCGAGCAGCGGTCGGTTAGGACCCTCCTACGAGCAGTACTTC.

This clonotype was observed a handful of times. This chain links TRBV5-6 with TRBJ2-7; D might be TRBD2 (5 bases). This CDR3 has 13 residues. V gave up 3 bases and J gave up 0 bases, with 7 bases separating them. Germline values: CDR1 SGHDT, CDR2 YYEEEE. CDR3 residues: CASSSDFSYEQYF. The CDR3 DNA follows: TGTGCCAGCAGCTCGGACTTCTCCTACGAGCAGTACTTC.

This clonotype was observed many times. The V call is TRBV2, the J call TRBJ2-3; D is unclear. Trimming left V 4 bases short and J 6 bases short, with 8 bases between. CDR3 size: 12 residues. Germline values: CDR1 SNHLY, CDR2 FYNNEI. The CDR3 here is CASSAQTDTQYF. Written as DNA, the CDR3 is TGTGCCAGCAGTGCCCAGACGGATACGCAGTATTTT.

Many counts were recorded for this clonotype. V and J are TRBV5-8 and TRBJ2-4; the D call may be TRBD1 or TRBD2 (5 bases each). Germline CDR1 and CDR2: SGHTS and YDEGEE. There are 13 residues in the CDR3. Trimming cost V 0 bases and J 9 bases, with 10 bases left between them. CDR3 sequence reads: CASSLGDRGIQYF. The CDR3 nucleotides are TGTGCCAGCAGCTTGGGGGACCGCGGCATTCAGTACTTC.

In its sample, this clonotype was seen many times. The chain is built from TRBV29-1 and TRBJ2-5; 7 bases agree with TRBD2. V was pared by 6 bases and J by 0 bases, with 16 bases of the junction left unmatched. The CDR3 sequence is 17 residues long. Germline CDR1 reads SQVTM; CDR2 reads ANQGSEA. The CDR3 coding sequence is TGCAGCGTCGTGTTGGTAGCGGGTCTAACGTACCAAGAGACCCAGTACTTC. Its translation: CSVVLVAGLTYQETQYF.

This clonotype has just a few counts. The chain recombines TRBV6-1 with TRBJ2-5; the D gene is possibly TRBD2 (6 bases). The V gene's germline CDR1 is MNHNS and CDR2 SASEGT. CDR3 length: 13 amino acids. Deletions cut 6 bases from V and 5 bases from J, with 13 bases between. CDR3 nucleotides: TGTGCCAGCAGGAAAACCGGAGGGGAGACCCAGTACTTC. This encodes CASRKTGGETQYF.

V and J are TRBV13 and TRBJ1-2, with 10 bases matching TRBD1. The length of the CDR3 is 15 residues. J gave up 4 bases and V 5 bases, and 7 bases lay outside the gene matches. Germline CDR1 and CDR2: PRHDT and FYEKMQ (reference sequence). DNA of the CDR3: TGTGCCAGCAGCGAAGGGACAGGGGTTGGCTATGGCTACACCTTC. Residues: CASSEGTGVGYGYTF.